Below, 25 T cell receptor beta chains from the same sample are listed, as sequenced in a study of blood T cell repertoires in COVID-19. The method was immunoSEQ multiplex PCR; TCRdb's version includes in-frame clones alone and lacks a portion of them. The data show over 600,000 clones, approximately 90% seen once. The specimen was peripheral blood. These receptors originate from a woman aged 18-35 years with acute or convalescent COVID-19.

This sequence joins TRBV21-1 and TRBJ1-5; TRBD1, as called in the table, went unchecked against the DNA. TRBV21-1 is listed as a pseudogene. The length of the CDR3 is 18 residues. For the CDR3, the DNA is TGTGCCAGCAGCAAATATACAGGGGAGTTTCCATACAATCAGCCCCAGCATTTT. Its protein product is CASSKYTGEFPYNQPQHF.

V is TRBV13 and J is TRBJ1-6; TRBD1 might be the D (6 bases). Germline V CDR1 and CDR2: PRHDT, FYEKMQ (reference sequence). V lost 2 bases and J lost 6, with 11 bases in between. This CDR3 is built from 15 residues. This CDR3 reads CASSLSQGGNSPLHF. The CDR3 region has the DNA TGTGCCAGCAGCTTATCACAGGGCGGTAATTCACCCCTCCACTTT.

A single count supports this clone. Distinct nucleotide sequences in the sample also encode this CDR3. The chain recombines TRBV9 with TRBJ2-1; TRBD2 agrees at 8 bases. The germline CDR1 and CDR2 sequences are SGDLS and YYNGEE. This CDR3 is built from 16 residues. Trimming at V came to 0 bases and at J to 2 bases, leaving 4 bases not matched to a gene. This CDR3 is CASSVGGGGTYNEQFF. CDR3 nucleotide sequence: TGTGCCAGCAGCGTAGGCGGCGGGGGGACCTACAATGAGCAGTTCTTC.

The chain has TRBV27 and TRBJ1-1; D is uncertain. The CDR3 consists of 13 residues. V lost 3 bases, J lost 11 bases, and 16 bases lay in between. From germline, CDR1 is MNHEY and CDR2 SMNVEV (reference sequence). In DNA form, the CDR3 reads TGTGCCAGCAGTTTTTTTAAGGAGGAGGTGGCTTTCTTT. Translated, it gives CASSFFKEEVAFF.

The CDR3 loop reads CASSPLAGSYNEQFF. DNA for the CDR3: TGCGCCAGCAGCCCACTAGCGGGGAGCTACAATGAGCAGTTCTTC. The chain is built from TRBV5-1 and TRBJ2-1; 10 bases agree with TRBD2. Germline values: CDR1 SGHRS, CDR2 YFSETQ. Trimming at V came to 4 bases and at J to 3 bases, leaving 4 bases not matched to a gene. CDR3 size: 15 residues. The variable domain in full, with the rest retrieved from reference TRBV5-1 and TRBJ2-1, is KAGVTQTPRYLIKTRGQQVTLSCSPISGHRSVSWYQQTPGQGLQFLFEYFSETQRNKGNFPGRFSGRQFSNSRSEMNVSTLELGDSALYLCASSPLAGSYNEQFFGPGTRLTVL.

The V and J genes are TRBV6-4 and TRBJ1-2; 7 nucleotides match TRBD1. The CDR3 spans 13 residues. The junction had 6 bases not matched to a gene; V was cut back by 4 bases and J by 7 bases. Germline values: CDR1 MRHNA, CDR2 SNTAGT. The CDR3 spells CASSGWRGLGYTF. The CDR3 coding sequence is TGTGCCAGCAGTGGCTGGAGGGGGCTTGGCTACACCTTC.

This chain connects TRBV4-1 to TRBJ1-3, with 7 bases that match TRBD1. V shed 1 base, J shed 4 bases, and the junction held 4 bases outside the gene matches. Germline loops: CDR1 MGHRA, CDR2 YSYEKL. The CDR3 runs 15 residues. This CDR3 is CASSQASGQGNTIYF. The CDR3 DNA reads as TGCGCCAGCAGCCAAGCTTCGGGACAGGGAAACACCATATATTTT.

The chain is built from TRBV19 and TRBJ1-2, with D perhaps matching TRBD1 (6 bases). Trimming removed 5 bases at V and 0 bases at J, with 16 bases between. Germline CDR1 and CDR2: LNHDA and SQIVND (reference sequence). The CDR3 is 16 amino acids. The CDR3 nucleotides read TGTGCCAGTAGTGTGGGGTTCGGACAGACTAACTATGGCTACACCTTC. Its protein is CASSVGFGQTNYGYTF. The variable domain in full, completed from reference TRBV19 and TRBJ1-2, reads DGGITQSPKYLFRKEGQNVTLSCEQNLNHDAMYWYRQDPGQGLRLIYYSQIVNDFQKGDIAEGYSVSREKKESFPLTVTSAQKNPTAFYLCASSVGFGQTNYGYTFGSGTRLTVV.

V gene TRBV25-1 combines with J gene TRBJ2-7; 7 bases map to TRBD1. The V gene end was trimmed by 2 bases and the J gene end by 5 bases; junction bases not matched to a gene: 12. The germline V gene encodes CDR1 MGHDK and CDR2 SYGVNS. The CDR3 length is 16 residues. The CDR3 nucleotides are TGTGCCAGCAGTGAACACGGACAGGAGATGGGCCACGAGCAGTACTTC. Encoded protein: CASSEHGQEMGHEQYF.

The gene calls are TRBV5-4 and TRBJ1-2; 8 bases are shared with TRBD1. This CDR3 contains 17 residues. Germline CDR1 SGHNT, CDR2 YYREEE (reference sequence). V trimming: 4 bases; J trimming: 0 bases; junction bases outside the gene matches: 11. The DNA of the CDR3 is TGTGCCAGCAGCCGAGAACCGGGACAGGAATCTAACTATGGCTACACCTTC. It yields the protein CASSREPGQESNYGYTF.

This chain joins TRBV5-1 and TRBJ1-1, with D tentatively TRBD1 (5 bases). Germline CDR1 is SGHRS and CDR2 is YFSETQ. Trimming stripped 4 bases from V and 10 bases from J, with 14 bases between. This CDR3 comprises 12 residues. CDR3 coding DNA: TGCGCCAGCAGCAAGGAAGGGGTTAGAGCTTTCTTT. Protein product: CASSKEGVRAFF.

J is TRBJ1-1 and V is TRBV7-9; 8 positions match TRBD1. The CDR3 spans 14 residues. After removal of 3 bases from V and 3 bases from J, the junction contained 3 bases not matched to a gene. Germline loops: CDR1 SEHNR, CDR2 FQNEAQ (reference sequence). CDR3 region: CASSFDRGYTEAFF. In DNA, the CDR3 is TGTGCCAGCAGCTTCGACAGGGGTTACACTGAAGCTTTCTTT.

The chain joins TRBV7-9 to TRBJ2-2; 9 bases fit TRBD2. This CDR3 has 17 residues. After removal of 5 bases from V and 5 bases from J, the junction contained 12 bases not matched to a gene. Per the germline V gene, CDR1 is SEHNR and CDR2 is FQNEAQ (reference sequence). The CDR3 DNA sequence: TGTGCCAGCAGCCCAACCGGGACTAGCCCACCTACCGGGGAGCTGTTTTTT. Amino acids: CASSPTGTSPPTGELFF. The full variable domain, completed using reference TRBV7-9 and TRBJ2-2, is DTGVSQNPRHKITKRGQNVTFRCDPISEHNRLYWYRQTLGQGPEFLTYFQNEAQLEKSRLLSDRFSAERPKGSFSTLEIQRTEQGDSAMYLCASSPTGTSPPTGELFFGEGSRLTVL.

The chain joins TRBV3-1 (or the pseudogene TRBV3-2) to TRBJ1-1; D is ambiguous. V shed 4 bases and J shed 0 bases, with 12 bases lying between them. Germline V gives CDR1 LGHDT, CDR2 YNNKEL (reference sequence). This CDR3 is built from 15 residues. The CDR3 DNA reads TGTGCCAGCAGCCCTTCTACCTTAATGAACACTGAAGCTTTCTTT. Residues: CASSPSTLMNTEAFF.

This clone appeared a few times. The genes are TRBV5-1 and TRBJ2-7; 9 bases are shared with TRBD1. Germline CDR1 reads SGHRS; CDR2 reads YFSETQ. The CDR3 is 15 residues long. V was clipped by 0 bases and J by 4 bases; unmatched bases: 5. CDR3 loop: CASSLDGTGKYEQYF. In DNA form, the CDR3 reads TGCGCCAGCAGCTTGGACGGGACAGGGAAGTACGAGCAGTACTTC.

This clone was picked up one time. The V gene is TRBV7-8, the J gene TRBJ1-1; TRBD1 might be the D (6 bases). The CDR3 extends over 13 amino acids. Germline loops: CDR1 SGHVS, CDR2 FQNEAQ. V gave up 4 bases and J gave up 5 bases, with 11 bases separating them. Here the CDR3 reads CASSSDRLTEAFF. The DNA of the CDR3 is TGTGCCAGCAGCTCTGACAGGTTAACTGAAGCTTTCTTT.

This clone was observed a single time. The chain joins TRBV19 to TRBJ1-6, with D perhaps TRBD1 (5 bases). V was pared by 4 bases and J by 1 base, with 5 bases between. The CDR3 runs to 14 residues. CDR1 and CDR2 from the germline V gene are LNHDA and SQIVND (reference sequence). The CDR3 DNA reads TGTGCCAGTAGTAGGACATCCTATAATTCACCCCTCCACTTT. Protein product: CASSRTSYNSPLHF. Together with reference TRBV19 and TRBJ1-6, the CDR3 gives the full variable domain: DGGITQSPKYLFRKEGQNVTLSCEQNLNHDAMYWYRQDPGQGLRLIYYSQIVNDFQKGDIAEGYSVSREKKESFPLTVTSAQKNPTAFYLCASSRTSYNSPLHFGNGTRLTVT.

This clone was counted once. This sequence joins TRBV7-8 and TRBJ1-2, with a weak D call TRBD1 (6 bases). Per germline, CDR1 SGHVS and CDR2 FQNEAQ. The CDR3 runs to 16 residues. The V end lost 1 base, the J end lost 2 bases, and 14 bases lay between the germline ends. The CDR3: CASSLVGTGTNYGYTF. The CDR3 DNA sequence: TGTGCCAGCAGCTTAGTAGGAACCGGGACAAACTATGGCTACACCTTC.

The chain has TRBV30 and TRBJ1-2; 8 bases fit TRBD1. With 5 bases clipped from V and 7 bases from J, the junction kept 6 bases outside the gene matches. Germline V gene sequence: CDR1 GTSNPN, CDR2 SVGIG (reference sequence). The CDR3 is 12 amino acids. The CDR3 DNA sequence: TGTGCCTGGTCCCAGGACAGGGCTGGCTACACCTTC. Protein: CAWSQDRAGYTF.

This rearrangement joins TRBV3-1 (or the pseudogene TRBV3-2) to TRBJ1-1; no clear D gene. CDR1 is LGHDT, CDR2 YNNKEL, per germline (reference sequence). The CDR3 contains 15 residues. Trimming removed 0 bases from V and 3 bases from J, with 11 bases in between. DNA for the CDR3: TGTGCCAGCAGCCAAGACATCTTTCCGGACACTGAAGCTTTCTTT. Translated, it gives CASSQDIFPDTEAFF.

This chain links TRBV6-5 with TRBJ2-7; TRBD2 agrees at 7 bases. Per germline, CDR1 MNHEY and CDR2 SVGAGI. The CDR3 length is 10 residues. Trimming at V came to 11 bases and at J to 3 bases, leaving 1 base not matched to a gene. The CDR3 region has the DNA TGTGCCGGGGGGGACTACGAGCAGTACTTC. This sequence encodes CAGGDYEQYF.

The gene calls are TRBV6-5 and TRBJ2-7, with 8 bases that match TRBD1. The CDR3 has 14 residues. With V trimmed by 7 bases and J by 0 bases, 5 bases remained unmatched. The germline V gene has CDR1 MNHEY and CDR2 SVGAGI. The CDR3 region has the DNA TGTGCCAGCAAAGGACAGGGAAGCTCCTACGAGCAGTACTTC. Translated, it gives CASKGQGSSYEQYF.

The chain employs TRBV7-2 and TRBJ1-5; no clear D. Trimming took 5 bases from V and 9 from J, leaving 14 bases between them. The CDR3 loop spans 13 amino acids. CDR1 is SGHTA and CDR2 is FQGNSA in the germline V gene. The CDR3 DNA sequence: TGTGCCAGCAGCCTAACAACCCCGGGGCCCCAGCATTTT. It yields the protein CASSLTTPGPQHF.

This chain links TRBV7-2 with TRBJ1-2; 9 bases fit TRBD1. Trimming took 5 bases from V and 8 from J; bases not matched to a gene: 6. Germline lookup yields CDR1 SGHTA and CDR2 FQGNSA. The CDR3 length is 13 residues. The CDR3 nucleotides are TGTGCCAGCAGCACAGGGGGCGCCGGGGGCTACACCTTC. It is translated as CASSTGGAGGYTF.

The chain joins TRBV7-9 to TRBJ1-2, with 7 bases matching TRBD1. There are 16 residues in the CDR3. Germline V gene data show CDR1 as SEHNR and CDR2 as FQNEAQ (reference sequence). Trimming removed 4 bases from V and 0 bases from J; junction bases left unmatched: 8. CDR3 DNA sequence: TGTGCCAGCAGCTACCGCAGGGGGAAACCTAACTATGGCTACACCTTC. It specifies CASSYRRGKPNYGYTF.